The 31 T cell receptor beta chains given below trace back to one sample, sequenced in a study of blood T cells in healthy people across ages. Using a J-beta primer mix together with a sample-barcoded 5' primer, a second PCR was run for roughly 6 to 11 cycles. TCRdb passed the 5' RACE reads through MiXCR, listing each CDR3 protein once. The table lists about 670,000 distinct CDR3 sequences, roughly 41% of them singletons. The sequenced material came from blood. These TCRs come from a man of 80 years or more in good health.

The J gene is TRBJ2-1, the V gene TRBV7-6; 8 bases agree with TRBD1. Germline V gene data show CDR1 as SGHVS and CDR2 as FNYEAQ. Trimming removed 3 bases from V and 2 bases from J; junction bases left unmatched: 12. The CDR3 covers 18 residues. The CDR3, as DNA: TGTGCCAGCAGCTTGACAGGGGTCCCATCTATTACCTACAATGAGCAGTTCTTC. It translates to CASSLTGVPSITYNEQFF.

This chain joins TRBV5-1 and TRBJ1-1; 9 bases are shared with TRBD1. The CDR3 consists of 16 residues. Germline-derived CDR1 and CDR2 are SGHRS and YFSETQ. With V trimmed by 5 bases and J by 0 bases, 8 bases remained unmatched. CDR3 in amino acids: CASSILTGGMNTEAFF. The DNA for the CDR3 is TGCGCCAGCAGTATCCTCACAGGGGGCATGAACACTGAAGCTTTCTTT.

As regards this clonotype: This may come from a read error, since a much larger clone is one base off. Written as DNA, the CDR3 is TGCAGCGTTGTCCAGGACACAGGAGAGACCCAGTTCTTC. Translated: CSVVQDTGETQFF. The chain couples TRBV29-1 to TRBJ2-1, with D possibly being TRBD1 (5 bases). The CDR3 sequence is 13 residues long. Germline V gene sequence: CDR1 SQVTM, CDR2 ANQGSEA. The V end lost 4 bases, the J end lost 13 bases, and 20 bases lay between the germline ends.

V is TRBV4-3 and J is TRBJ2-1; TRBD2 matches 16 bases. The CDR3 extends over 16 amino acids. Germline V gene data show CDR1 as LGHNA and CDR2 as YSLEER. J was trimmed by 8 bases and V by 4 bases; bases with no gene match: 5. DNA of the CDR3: TGCGCCAGCAGCCTATGGGGACTAGCGGGAGGGTATGAGCAGTTCTTC. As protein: CASSLWGLAGGYEQFF.

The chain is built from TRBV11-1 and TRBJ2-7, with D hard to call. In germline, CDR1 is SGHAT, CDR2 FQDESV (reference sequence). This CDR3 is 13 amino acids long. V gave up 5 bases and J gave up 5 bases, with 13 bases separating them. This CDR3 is CASSHTPSHEQYF. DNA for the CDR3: TGTGCCAGCAGCCATACTCCATCACACGAGCAGTACTTC.

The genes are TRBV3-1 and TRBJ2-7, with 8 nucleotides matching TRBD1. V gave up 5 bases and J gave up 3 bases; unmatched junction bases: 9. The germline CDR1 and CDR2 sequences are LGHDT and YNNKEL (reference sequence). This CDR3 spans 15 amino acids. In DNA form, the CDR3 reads TGTGCCAGCAGCGACGGACAGGGAGCCATCTACGAGCAGTACTTC. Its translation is CASSDGQGAIYEQYF.

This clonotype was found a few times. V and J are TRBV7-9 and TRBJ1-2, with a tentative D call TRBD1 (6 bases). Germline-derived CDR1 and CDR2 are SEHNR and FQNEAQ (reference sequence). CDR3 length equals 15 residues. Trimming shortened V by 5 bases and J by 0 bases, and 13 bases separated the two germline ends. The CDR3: CASSETGEANYGYTF. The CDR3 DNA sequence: TGTGCCAGCAGCGAGACAGGAGAAGCTAACTATGGCTACACCTTC.

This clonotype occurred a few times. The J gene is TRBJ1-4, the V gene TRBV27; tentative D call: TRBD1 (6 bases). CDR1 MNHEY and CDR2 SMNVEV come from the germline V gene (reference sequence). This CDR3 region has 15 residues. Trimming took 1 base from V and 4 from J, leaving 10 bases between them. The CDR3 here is CASSLFRGSNEKLFF. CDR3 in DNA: TGTGCCAGCAGTTTATTCAGGGGAAGTAATGAAAAACTGTTTTTT.

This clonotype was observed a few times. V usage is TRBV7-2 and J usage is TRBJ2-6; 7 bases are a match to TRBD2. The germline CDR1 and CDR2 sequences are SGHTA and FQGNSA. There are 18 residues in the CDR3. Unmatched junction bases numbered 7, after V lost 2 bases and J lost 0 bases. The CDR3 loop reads CASSLRSSGSSGANVLTF. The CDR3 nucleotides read TGTGCCAGCAGCTTAAGGTCTAGCGGTAGCTCTGGGGCCAACGTCCTGACTTTC.

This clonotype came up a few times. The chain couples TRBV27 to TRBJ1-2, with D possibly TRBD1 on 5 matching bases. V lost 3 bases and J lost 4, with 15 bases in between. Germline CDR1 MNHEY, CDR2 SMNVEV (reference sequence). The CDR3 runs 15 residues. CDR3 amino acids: CASSFRAGPPYGYTF. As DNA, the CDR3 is TGTGCCAGCAGTTTCCGGGCGGGACCTCCCTATGGCTACACCTTC.

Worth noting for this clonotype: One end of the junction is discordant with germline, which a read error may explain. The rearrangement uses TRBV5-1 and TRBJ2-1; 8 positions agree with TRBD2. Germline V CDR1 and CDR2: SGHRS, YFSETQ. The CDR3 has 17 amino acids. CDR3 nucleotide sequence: TGCGCCAGCAGCGACGACGGAGCGGGGGCCCTCTACGATGAGCAGTTCTTC. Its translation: CASSDDGAGALYDEQFF.

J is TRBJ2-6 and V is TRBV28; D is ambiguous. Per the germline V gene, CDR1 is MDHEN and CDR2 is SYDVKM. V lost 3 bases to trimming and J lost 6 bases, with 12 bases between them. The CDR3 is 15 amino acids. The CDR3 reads CASSLGLSVANVLTF. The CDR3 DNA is TGTGCCAGCAGTTTGGGTCTCTCGGTGGCCAACGTCCTGACTTTC.

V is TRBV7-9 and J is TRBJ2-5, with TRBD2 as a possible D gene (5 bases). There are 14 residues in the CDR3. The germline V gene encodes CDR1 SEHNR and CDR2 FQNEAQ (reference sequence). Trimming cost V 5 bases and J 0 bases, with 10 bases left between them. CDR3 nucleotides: TGTGCCAGCAGCGTAAGGCGGGACCAAGAGACCCAGTACTTC. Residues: CASSVRRDQETQYF.

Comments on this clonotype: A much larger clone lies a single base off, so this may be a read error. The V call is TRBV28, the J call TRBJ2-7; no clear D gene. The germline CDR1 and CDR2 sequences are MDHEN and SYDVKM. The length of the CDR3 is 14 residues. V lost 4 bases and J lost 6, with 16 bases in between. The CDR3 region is CASSSVSGPSEQYF. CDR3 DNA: TGTGCCAGCAGTTCAGTTTCGGGCCCCAGCGAGCAGTACTTC.

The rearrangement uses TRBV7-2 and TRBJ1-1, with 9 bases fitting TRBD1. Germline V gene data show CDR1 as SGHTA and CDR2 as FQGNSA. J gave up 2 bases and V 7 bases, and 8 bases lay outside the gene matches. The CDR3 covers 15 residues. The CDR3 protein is CASKQQGALNTEAFF. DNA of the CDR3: TGTGCCAGCAAACAACAGGGGGCATTAAACACTGAAGCTTTCTTT.

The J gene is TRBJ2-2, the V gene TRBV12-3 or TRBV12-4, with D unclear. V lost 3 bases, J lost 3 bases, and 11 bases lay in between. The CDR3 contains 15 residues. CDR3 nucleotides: TGTGCCAGCAGTTTTGCTGGGGTGGACACCGGGGAGCTGTTTTTT. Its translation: CASSFAGVDTGELFF.

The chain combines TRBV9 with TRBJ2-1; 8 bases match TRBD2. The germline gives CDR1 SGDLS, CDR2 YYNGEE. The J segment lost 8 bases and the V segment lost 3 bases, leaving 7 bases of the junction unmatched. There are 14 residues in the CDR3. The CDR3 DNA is TGTGCCAGCAGCGACATTAGCGGGAACTATGAGCAGTTCTTC. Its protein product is CASSDISGNYEQFF.

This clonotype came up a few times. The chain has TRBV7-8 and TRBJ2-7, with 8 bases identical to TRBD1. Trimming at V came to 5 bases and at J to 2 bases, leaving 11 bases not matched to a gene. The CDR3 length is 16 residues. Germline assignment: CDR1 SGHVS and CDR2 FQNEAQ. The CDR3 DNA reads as TGTGCCAGCAGCGGCCCTTGGGACAGGCTCACCTACGAGCAGTACTTC. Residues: CASSGPWDRLTYEQYF.

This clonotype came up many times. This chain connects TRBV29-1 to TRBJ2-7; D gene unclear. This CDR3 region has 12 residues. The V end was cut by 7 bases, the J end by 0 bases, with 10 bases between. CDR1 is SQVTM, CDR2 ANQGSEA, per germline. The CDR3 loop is CSAGESSYEQYF. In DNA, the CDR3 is TGCAGCGCCGGTGAGAGCTCCTACGAGCAGTACTTC.

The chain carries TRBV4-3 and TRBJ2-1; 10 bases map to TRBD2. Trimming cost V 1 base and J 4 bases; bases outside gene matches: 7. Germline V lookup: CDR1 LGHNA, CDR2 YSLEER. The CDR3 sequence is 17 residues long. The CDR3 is CASSQGSASGSYNEQFF. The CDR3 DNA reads TGCGCCAGCAGCCAAGGTTCGGCTAGCGGGAGTTACAATGAGCAGTTCTTC.

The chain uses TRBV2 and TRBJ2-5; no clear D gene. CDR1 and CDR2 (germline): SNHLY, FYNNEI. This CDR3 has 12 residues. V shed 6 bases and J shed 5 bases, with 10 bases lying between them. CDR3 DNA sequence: TGTGCCAGCAGGGCACTTAGGGAGACCCAGTACTTC. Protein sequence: CASRALRETQYF.

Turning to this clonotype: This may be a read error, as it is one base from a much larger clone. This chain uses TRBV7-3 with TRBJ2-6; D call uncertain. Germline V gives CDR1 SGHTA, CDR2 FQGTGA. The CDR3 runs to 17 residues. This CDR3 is CTSSREPRSSGANVLTF. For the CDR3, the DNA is TGTACCAGCAGTCGTGAACCCCGAAGCTCTGGGGCCAACGTCCTGACTTTC. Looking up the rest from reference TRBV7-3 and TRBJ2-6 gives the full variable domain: GAGVSQTPSNKVTEKGKYVELRCDPISGHTALYWYRQSLGQGPEFLIYFQGTGAADDSGLPNDRFFAVRPEGSVSTLKIQRTERGDSAVYLCTSSREPRSSGANVLTFGAGSRLTVL.

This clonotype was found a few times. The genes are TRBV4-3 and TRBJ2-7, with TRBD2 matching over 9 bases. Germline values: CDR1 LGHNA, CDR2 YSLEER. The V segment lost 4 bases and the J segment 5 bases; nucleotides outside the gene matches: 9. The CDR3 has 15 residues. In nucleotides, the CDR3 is TGCGCCAGCAGCCTCGGGACTAGCAGATTCGACGAGCAGTACTTC. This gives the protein CASSLGTSRFDEQYF.

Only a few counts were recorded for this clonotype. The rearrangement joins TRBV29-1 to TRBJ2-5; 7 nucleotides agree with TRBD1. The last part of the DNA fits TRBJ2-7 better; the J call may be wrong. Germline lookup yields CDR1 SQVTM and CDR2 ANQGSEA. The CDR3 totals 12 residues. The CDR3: CSVLTGLNEQYF. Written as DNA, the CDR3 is TGCAGCGTGCTGACAGGGTTAAACGAGCAGTACTTC.

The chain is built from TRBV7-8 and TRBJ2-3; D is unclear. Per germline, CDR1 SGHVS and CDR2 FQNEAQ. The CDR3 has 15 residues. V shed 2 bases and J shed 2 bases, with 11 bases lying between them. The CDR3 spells CASSLLAPDTDTQYF. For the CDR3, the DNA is TGTGCCAGCAGCTTACTCGCCCCAGACACAGATACGCAGTATTTT.

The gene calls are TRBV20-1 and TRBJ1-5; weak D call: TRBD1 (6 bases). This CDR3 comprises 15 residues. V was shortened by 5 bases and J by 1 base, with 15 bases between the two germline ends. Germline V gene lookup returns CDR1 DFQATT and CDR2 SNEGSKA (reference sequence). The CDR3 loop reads CSAGGPRGSNQPQHF. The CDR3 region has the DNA TGCAGTGCTGGGGGGCCGCGGGGAAGCAATCAGCCCCAGCATTTT.

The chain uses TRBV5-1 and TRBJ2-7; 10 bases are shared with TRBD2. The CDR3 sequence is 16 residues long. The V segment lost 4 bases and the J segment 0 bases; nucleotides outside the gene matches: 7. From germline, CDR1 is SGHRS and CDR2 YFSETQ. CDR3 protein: CASSASAGGPSYEQYF. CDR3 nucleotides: TGCGCCAGCAGCGCATCAGCGGGGGGGCCCTCCTACGAGCAGTACTTC.

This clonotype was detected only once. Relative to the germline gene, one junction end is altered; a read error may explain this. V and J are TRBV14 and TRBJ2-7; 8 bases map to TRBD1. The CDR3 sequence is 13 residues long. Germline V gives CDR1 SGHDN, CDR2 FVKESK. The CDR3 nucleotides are TGTACCAGCAGCCTAGGACAGGGTCGGGAGCAGTACTTC. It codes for CTSSLGQGREQYF.

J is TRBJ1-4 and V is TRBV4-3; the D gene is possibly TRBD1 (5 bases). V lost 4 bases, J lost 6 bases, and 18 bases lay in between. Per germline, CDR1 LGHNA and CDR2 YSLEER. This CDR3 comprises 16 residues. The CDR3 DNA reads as TGCGCCAGCAGCCCAACTACCGGGACGGCCCATGAAAAACTGTTTTTT. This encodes CASSPTTGTAHEKLFF.

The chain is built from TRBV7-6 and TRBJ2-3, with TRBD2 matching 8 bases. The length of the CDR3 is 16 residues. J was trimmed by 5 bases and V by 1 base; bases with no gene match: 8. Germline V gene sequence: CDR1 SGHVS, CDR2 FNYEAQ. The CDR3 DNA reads TGTGCCAGCAGCTTAGTGAGCCTAGCGGGTAGAGATACGCAGTATTTT. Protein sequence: CASSLVSLAGRDTQYF.

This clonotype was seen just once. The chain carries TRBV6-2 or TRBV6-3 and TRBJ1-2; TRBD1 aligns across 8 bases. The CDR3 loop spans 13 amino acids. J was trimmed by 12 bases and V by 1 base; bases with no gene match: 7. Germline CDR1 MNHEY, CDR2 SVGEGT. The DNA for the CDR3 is TGTGCCAGCAGTTACTATAAGACAGGGGAGGACACCTTC. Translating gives CASSYYKTGEDTF.